The 18 T cell receptor beta chains below were found in one sample sequenced in a study of OX40 agonist ivuxolimab in advanced cancers. The repertoire was sequenced with immunoSEQ multiplex PCR; TCRdb's copy has only in-frame clones and lacks some. The sample has about 150,000 clones, 94% seen once. Material: CD4+ or CD8+ T cells sorted from blood, obtained in a trial of the OX40 agonist ivuxolimab. These receptors all stem from an adult with an advanced solid tumor such as melanoma, head and neck, liver or kidney cancer.

This clone was seen a few times. This rearrangement joins TRBV28 to TRBJ2-7; TRBD2 aligns across 8 bases. Looked up from germline, CDR1 is MDHEN and CDR2 is SYDVKM. The CDR3 has 15 amino acids. V lost 3 bases to trimming and J lost 6 bases; unmatched junction nucleotides: 10. The CDR3 bases are TGTGCCAGCAGTTTCCCCGGGACTAGGTCGGTCGAGCAGTACTTC. This sequence encodes CASSFPGTRSVEQYF.

V usage is TRBV14 and J usage is TRBJ2-7; D possibly uses TRBD1 or TRBD2 (5 bases each). This CDR3 is 18 amino acids long. Trimming removed 0 bases at V and 2 bases at J, with 20 bases between. Germline V gene lookup returns CDR1 SGHDN and CDR2 FVKESK. This CDR3 is CASSQDKGWGTATYEQYF. The CDR3 DNA reads as TGTGCCAGCAGCCAAGATAAGGGCTGGGGGACGGCAACCTACGAGCAGTACTTC. The full variable domain, in which reference TRBV14 and TRBJ2-7 provide the parts outside the CDR3, is EAGVTQFPSHSVIEKGQTVTLRCDPISGHDNLYWYRRVMGKEIKFLLHFVKESKQDESGMPNNRFLAERTGGTYSTLKVQPAELEDSGVYFCASSQDKGWGTATYEQYFGPGTRLTVT.

V gene TRBV5-4 combines with J gene TRBJ2-5; 8 nucleotides align to TRBD1. The CDR3 spans 15 residues. V was clipped by 3 bases and J by 2 bases; unmatched bases: 6. CDR1 is SGHNT and CDR2 is YYREEE in the germline V gene (reference sequence). The DNA for the CDR3 is TGTGCCAGCAGCTCAGGACAGGGACCTCAAGAGACCCAGTACTTC. Translated, it gives CASSSGQGPQETQYF.

The CDR3 DNA sequence: TGTGCCAGCAAGACTGACCGGGGCGAGCAGTACTTC. It specifies CASKTDRGEQYF. The rearrangement links TRBV2 to TRBJ2-7, with D tentatively TRBD2 (5 bases). Germline V gives CDR1 SNHLY, CDR2 FYNNEI. V gave up 7 bases and J gave up 6 bases, with 13 bases separating them. CDR3 length equals 12 residues.

J is TRBJ2-7 and V is TRBV5-6; possible D gene TRBD2, 6 bases. There are 11 residues in the CDR3. The germline V gene encodes CDR1 SGHDT and CDR2 YYEEEE. The V gene lost 4 bases and the J gene lost 12 bases, with 14 bases spanning the gap. The CDR3, as DNA: TGTGCCAGCAGCCGAGGTGGAGGGGTGTACTTC. It specifies CASSRGGGVYF. Supplemented by reference TRBV5-6 and TRBJ2-7, the full variable domain reads DAGVTQSPTHLIKTRGQQVTLRCSPKSGHDTVSWYQQALGQGPQFIFQYYEEEERQRGNFPDRFSGHQFPNYSSELNVNALLLGDSALYLCASSRGGGVYFGPGTRLTVT.

The chain links TRBV11-3 to TRBJ2-5; TRBD2 matches 9 bases. The CDR3 totals 15 residues. J gave up 4 bases and V 1 base, and 4 bases lay outside the gene matches. Germline values: CDR1 SGHNT, CDR2 YENEEA. CDR3 DNA: TGTGCCAGCAGCTTAGGTCTGACTAGCGGAGAGACCCAGTACTTC. Translating gives CASSLGLTSGETQYF.

This chain links TRBV5-1 with TRBJ1-1; D gene unclear. V dropped 2 bases and J dropped 1 base, with 12 bases sitting between them. This CDR3 region has 15 residues. Germline loops: CDR1 SGHRS, CDR2 YFSETQ. The CDR3 DNA is TGCGCCAGCAGCTTTGAGGGAAGGAGGAACACTGAAGCTTTCTTT. This sequence encodes CASSFEGRRNTEAFF.

This clone was seen only once. This chain links TRBV5-8 with TRBJ2-7, with D unclear. CDR1 and CDR2 from the germline V gene are SGHTS and YDEGEE. This CDR3 contains 15 residues. V was trimmed by 5 bases and J by 1 base, leaving 16 bases between them. CDR3 sequence reads: CASRGLAAPSYEQYF. CDR3 DNA: TGTGCCAGCAGAGGGTTGGCGGCGCCTTCCTACGAGCAGTACTTC.

Concerning this clone: Different DNA sequences within this sample yield the same CDR3. The rearrangement joins TRBV9 to TRBJ2-5; either TRBD1 or TRBD2 may fit D (5 bases each). CDR1 SGDLS and CDR2 YYNGEE come from the germline V gene. The CDR3 runs 13 residues. V gave up 2 bases and J gave up 1 base, with 6 bases separating them. The CDR3 DNA sequence: TGTGCCAGCAGCGTGGGACCCCAAGAGACCCAGTACTTC. This translates into CASSVGPQETQYF.

The chain links TRBV10-3 to TRBJ2-7; 9 bases are shared with TRBD1. This CDR3 has 15 residues. The germline V gene has CDR1 ENHRY and CDR2 SYGVKD. V lost 5 bases and J lost 1; bases outside the gene matches: 6. Written as DNA, the CDR3 is TGTGCCATCAGTTTAAACAGGGGGCTATCCTACGAGCAGTACTTC. This sequence encodes CAISLNRGLSYEQYF.

This sequence joins TRBV23-1 and TRBJ1-1; possible D gene TRBD1, 6 bases. TRBV23-1 is assigned to the ORF class and has an uncertain function. V lost 0 bases and J 0 bases, leaving 11 bases between the germline ends. The CDR3 has 16 amino acids. CDR3 sequence (DNA): TGCGCCAGCAGTCAATCTACCAGGGGCCTGAACACTGAAGCTTTCTTT. Its protein is CASSQSTRGLNTEAFF.

V is TRBV6-4 and J is TRBJ1-1, with 7 bases identical to TRBD1. Germline V CDR1 and CDR2: MRHNA, SNTAGT. The length of the CDR3 is 14 residues. Germline trimming cut 6 bases from V and 4 bases from J; bases unmatched to any gene: 8. CDR3: CASRREGASTEAFF. CDR3 nucleotide sequence: TGTGCCAGCAGGAGGGAGGGGGCAAGCACTGAAGCTTTCTTT.

This chain uses TRBV11-2 with TRBJ1-6; maybe TRBD1 (6 bases). Germline loops: CDR1 SGHAT, CDR2 FQNNGV. V was clipped by 2 bases and J by 8 bases, with 16 bases between them. The CDR3 runs to 16 residues. The CDR3 loop is CASSLRGTRRDSPLHF. Here the CDR3 DNA reads TGTGCCAGCAGCTTAAGGGGGACACGCCGGGATTCACCCCTCCACTTT.

The rearrangement links TRBV10-1 to TRBJ1-2, with unresolved D. Germline V gene data show CDR1 as WNHNN and CDR2 as SYGVQD (reference sequence). This CDR3 spans 13 amino acids. Trimming stripped 6 bases from V and 4 bases from J, with 12 bases between. The CDR3 region has the DNA TGCGCCAGCAGGCCGGACGGAAGCTATGGCTACACCTTC. Translated: CASRPDGSYGYTF.

This rearrangement joins TRBV10-3 to TRBJ2-5; D possibly corresponds to TRBD2 (5 bases). Per germline, CDR1 ENHRY and CDR2 SYGVKD. CDR3 size: 12 residues. The V gene lost 8 bases and the J gene lost 4 bases, with 11 bases spanning the gap. CDR3 nucleotides: TGTGCCATCCAGAAGGCGGGAGAGACCCAGTACTTC. Translation: CAIQKAGETQYF.

To note about this clone: Other DNA sequences in the same sample also yield this CDR3. The rearrangement links TRBV9 to TRBJ1-5, with D uncertain. The V end lost 1 base, the J end lost 5 bases, and 7 bases lay between the germline ends. Germline loops: CDR1 SGDLS, CDR2 YYNGEE. CDR3 size: 13 residues. This CDR3 reads CASSVRGDQPQHF. As DNA, the CDR3 is TGTGCCAGCAGCGTACGAGGCGATCAGCCCCAGCATTTT.

This clone has more than one count but fewer than ten. The genes are TRBV6-5 and TRBJ1-3; no reliable D call. Trimming removed 2 bases at V and 0 bases at J, with 8 bases between. Germline assignment: CDR1 MNHEY and CDR2 SVGAGI. The CDR3 covers 15 residues. The CDR3 reads CASSYPRSSGNTIYF. Written as DNA, the CDR3 is TGTGCCAGCAGTTACCCCAGGAGCTCTGGAAACACCATATATTTT.

This clone is a singleton in its sample. The chain employs TRBV5-8 and TRBJ1-5; D unresolved. CDR1 and CDR2 (germline): SGHTS, YDEGEE. The CDR3 extends over 13 amino acids. With 1 base removed from V and 11 bases from J, the gap between germline ends came to 13 bases. The CDR3 loop is CASSLSGVMAQHF. In DNA form, the CDR3 reads TGTGCCAGCAGCTTGAGTGGGGTGATGGCCCAGCATTTT.